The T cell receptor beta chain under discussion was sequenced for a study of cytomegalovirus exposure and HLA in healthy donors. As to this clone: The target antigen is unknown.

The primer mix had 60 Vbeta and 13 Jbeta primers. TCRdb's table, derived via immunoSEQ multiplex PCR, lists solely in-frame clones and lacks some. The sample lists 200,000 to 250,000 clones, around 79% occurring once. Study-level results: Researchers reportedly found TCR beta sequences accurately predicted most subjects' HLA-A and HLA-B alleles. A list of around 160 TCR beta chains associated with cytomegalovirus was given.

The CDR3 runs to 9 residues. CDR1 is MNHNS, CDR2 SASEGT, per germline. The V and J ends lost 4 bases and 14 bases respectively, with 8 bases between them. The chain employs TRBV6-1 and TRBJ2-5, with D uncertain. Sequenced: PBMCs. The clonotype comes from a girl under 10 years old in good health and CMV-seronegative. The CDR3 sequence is CASSGRLYF. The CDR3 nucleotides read TGTGCCAGCAGTGGACGACTCTACTTC.